One sample yielded the 16 T cell receptor beta chains listed below, sequenced in a study of shared clonotypes between healthy human individuals. The repertoire was sequenced with immunoSEQ multiplex PCR; TCRdb's copy has only in-frame clones and lacks some. The table includes 750,000 to 1,000,000 clones, 80% to 95% detected once. Positive CCR7 selection of CD45RO-negative cells yielded the naive CD8 cells, and terminally differentiated effector memory CD45RA+ cells were excluded. The sequenced sample was naive CD8+ T cells sorted from blood. These receptors originate from a man aged 30 to 39 in good health.

The CDR3 protein is CASSGSGRHPTYNEQFF. The CDR3 region has the DNA TGTGCCAGCAGCGGTAGCGGGAGGCACCCTACCTACAATGAGCAGTTCTTC. This chain links TRBV9 with TRBJ2-1, with TRBD2 identical over 10 bases. The CDR3 has 17 residues. V lost 3 bases, J lost 2 bases, and 8 bases stayed unmatched. Germline CDR1 reads SGDLS; CDR2 reads YYNGEE.

The CDR3 reads CASSRRQGSHQPQHF. DNA for the CDR3: TGTGCCAGCAGTCGACGACAGGGGTCGCACCAGCCCCAGCATTTT. The chain links TRBV27 to TRBJ1-5, with 8 nucleotides matching TRBD1. Germline V lookup: CDR1 MNHEY, CDR2 SMNVEV (reference sequence). The CDR3 runs to 15 residues. Trimming took 5 bases from V and 7 from J; bases not matched to a gene: 10.

This chain uses TRBV15 with TRBJ2-1; 10 nucleotides agree with TRBD2. Germline V gives CDR1 LNHNV, CDR2 YYDKDF (reference sequence). V shed 4 bases and J 4 bases; nucleotides not matched to a gene: 7. The CDR3 covers 16 residues. CDR3 DNA: TGTGCCACCAGCAAAACGACTAGCGGGTTGTACAATGAGCAGTTCTTC. Translating gives CATSKTTSGLYNEQFF.

This chain uses TRBV9 with TRBJ1-3; D is perhaps TRBD1 (6 bases). The CDR3 runs to 17 residues. Germline CDR1 SGDLS, CDR2 YYNGEE. Trimming took off 2 bases at V and 6 bases at J, with 21 bases between the two ends. As DNA, the CDR3 is TGTGCCAGCAGCGTTCTTGGGGCAGGGGACCTTGAAAACACCATATATTTT. Translation: CASSVLGAGDLENTIYF.

The J gene is TRBJ1-4, the V gene TRBV10-2; D ambiguous. V was trimmed by 0 bases and J by 10 bases, leaving 12 bases between them. The CDR3 loop spans 14 amino acids. Germline values: CDR1 WSHSY, CDR2 SAAADI. In nucleotides, the CDR3 is TGCGCCAGCAGTGAGTCTAATGACAAAACAAAACTGTTTTTT. Encoded protein: CASSESNDKTKLFF.

This sequence joins TRBV9 and TRBJ2-2, with D perhaps matching TRBD1 or TRBD2 (6 bases each). The CDR3 is 15 amino acids. Germline CDR1 SGDLS, CDR2 YYNGEE. Trimming cost V 6 bases and J 5 bases, with 17 bases left between them. The CDR3 region is CASNGGGNRTGELFF. DNA for the CDR3: TGTGCCAGCAACGGAGGGGGAAATAGGACCGGGGAGCTGTTTTTT.

The V and J genes are TRBV10-3 and TRBJ2-7; 7 bases line up with TRBD2. From germline, CDR1 is ENHRY and CDR2 SYGVKD. This CDR3 has 13 amino acids. The trim removed 0 bases at V and 7 bases at J, leaving 3 bases unmatched. The CDR3 loop is CAISESAGEEQYF. In DNA form, the CDR3 reads TGTGCCATCAGTGAGTCTGCGGGGGAAGAGCAGTACTTC.

The chain uses TRBV2 and TRBJ2-7; D not certain. The germline CDR1 and CDR2 sequences are SNHLY and FYNNEI. The CDR3 consists of 13 residues. The V end lost 5 bases, the J end lost 0 bases, and 8 bases lay between the germline ends. The CDR3: CASSSGSSYEQYF. CDR3 coding DNA: TGTGCCAGCAGTTCGGGTTCCTCCTACGAGCAGTACTTC.

V and J are TRBV19 and TRBJ2-1; perhaps TRBD2 as D (5 bases). The CDR3 totals 14 residues. Germline-derived CDR1 and CDR2 are LNHDA and SQIVND (reference sequence). V dropped 6 bases and J dropped 6 bases, with 15 bases sitting between them. This chain's CDR3 is CASRSRETSNEQFF. CDR3 nucleotides: TGTGCCAGTAGGTCGAGGGAGACGTCCAATGAGCAGTTCTTC.

V and J are TRBV9 and TRBJ1-2; no clear D gene. Germline lookup yields CDR1 SGDLS and CDR2 YYNGEE. Trimming pared 7 bases from V and 4 bases from J, leaving 11 bases between. The CDR3 is made up of 12 amino acids. The CDR3 region has the DNA TGTGCCAGCGGAGGTATTTCCTATGGCTACACCTTC. Its translation: CASGGISYGYTF.

This clone occurred a few times. V is TRBV6-8 and J is TRBJ1-5, with no clear D. V was clipped by 4 bases and J by 4 bases, with 2 bases between them. This CDR3 region has 11 residues. Germline V gives CDR1 MNHGY, CDR2 SAAAGT. In DNA form, the CDR3 reads TGTGCCAGCAGTTGGAATCAGCCCCAGCATTTT. As protein: CASSWNQPQHF.

This chain connects TRBV10-1 to TRBJ2-7; D is unresolved. The CDR3 runs 16 residues. Trimming shortened V by 0 bases and J by 3 bases, and 15 bases separated the two germline ends. Germline CDR1 reads WNHNN; CDR2 reads SYGVQD (reference sequence). The CDR3 nucleotides are TGCGCCAGCAGTGAGTCGATATCATACACCCGCTACGAGCAGTACTTC. Its protein is CASSESISYTRYEQYF.

The V gene is TRBV29-1, the J gene TRBJ2-1; 7 bases map to TRBD2. The germline V gene encodes CDR1 SQVTM and CDR2 ANQGSEA. The trim removed 8 bases at V and 2 bases at J, leaving 12 bases unmatched. The CDR3 length is 15 residues. The CDR3 region has the DNA TGCAGCTTACTAAACCCAGCGGGGCCCTACAATGAGCAGTTCTTC. This codes for CSLLNPAGPYNEQFF.

This clone was seen a handful of times. The junction differs from germline at one of its ends, possibly a read error. This chain links TRBV19 with TRBJ2-7; D ambiguous. Germline V gene sequence: CDR1 LNHDA, CDR2 SQIVND (reference sequence). The CDR3 consists of 14 residues. As DNA, the CDR3 is TGTGCCAGTAGTATTGAGTGGACCTCCGACGAGCAGTACTTC. It is translated as CASSIEWTSDEQYF.

The V call is TRBV6-5, the J call TRBJ2-1; the D gene is possibly TRBD1 (5 bases). This CDR3 contains 15 residues. Germline V gene sequence: CDR1 MNHEY, CDR2 SVGAGI. The V and J ends lost 2 bases and 0 bases respectively, with 8 bases between them. The CDR3 DNA reads as TGTGCCAGCAGTTACCAGGGTTTCTCCTACAATGAGCAGTTCTTC. Its translation: CASSYQGFSYNEQFF.

The J gene is TRBJ2-5, the V gene TRBV11-2; 12 bases map to TRBD2. The CDR3 runs 16 residues. CDR1 SGHAT and CDR2 FQNNGV come from the germline V gene. Trimming took 0 bases from V and 5 from J; bases not matched to a gene: 4. The CDR3 reads CASSLETSGSWETQYF. The DNA of the CDR3 is TGTGCCAGCAGCTTAGAGACTAGCGGGAGTTGGGAGACCCAGTACTTC.